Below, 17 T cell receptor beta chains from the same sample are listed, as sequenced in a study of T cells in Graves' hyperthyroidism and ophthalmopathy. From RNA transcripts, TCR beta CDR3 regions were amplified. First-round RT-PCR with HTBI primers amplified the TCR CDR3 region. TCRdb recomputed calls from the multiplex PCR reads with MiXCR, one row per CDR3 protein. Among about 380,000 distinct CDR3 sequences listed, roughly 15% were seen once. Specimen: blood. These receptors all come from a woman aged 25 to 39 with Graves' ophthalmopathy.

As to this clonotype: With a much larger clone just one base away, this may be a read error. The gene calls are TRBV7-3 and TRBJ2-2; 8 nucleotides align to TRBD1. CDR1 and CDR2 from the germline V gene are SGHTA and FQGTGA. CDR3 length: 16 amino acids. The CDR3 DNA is TGTGTCAGCAGCTCCACAGGGGGGCCGAACACCGGGGAGCTGTTTTTT. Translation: CVSSSTGGPNTGELFF.

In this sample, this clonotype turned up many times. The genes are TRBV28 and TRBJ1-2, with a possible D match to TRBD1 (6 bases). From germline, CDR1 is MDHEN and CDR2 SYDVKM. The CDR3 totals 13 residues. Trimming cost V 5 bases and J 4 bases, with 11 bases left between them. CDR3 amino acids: CASSLLDSYGYTF. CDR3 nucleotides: TGTGCCAGCAGTCTACTGGACAGCTATGGCTACACCTTC.

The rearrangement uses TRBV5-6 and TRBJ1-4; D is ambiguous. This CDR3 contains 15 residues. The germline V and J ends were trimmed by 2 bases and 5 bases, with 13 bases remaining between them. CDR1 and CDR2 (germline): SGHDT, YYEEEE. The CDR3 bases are TGTGCCAGCAGCTTCTCTAACAGTCCAAATGAAAAACTGTTTTTT. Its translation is CASSFSNSPNEKLFF.

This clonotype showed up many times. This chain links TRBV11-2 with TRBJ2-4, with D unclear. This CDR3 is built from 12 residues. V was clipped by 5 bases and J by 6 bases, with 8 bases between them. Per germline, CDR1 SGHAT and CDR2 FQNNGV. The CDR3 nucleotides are TGTGCCAGCAGCCCCCCTCGAAACATTCAGTACTTC. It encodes CASSPPRNIQYF.

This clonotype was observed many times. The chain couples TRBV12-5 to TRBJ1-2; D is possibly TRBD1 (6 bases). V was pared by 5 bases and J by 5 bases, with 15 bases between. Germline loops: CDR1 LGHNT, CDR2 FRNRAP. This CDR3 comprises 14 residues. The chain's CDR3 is CASGPGGRDYGYTF. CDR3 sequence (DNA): TGTGCTAGTGGTCCTGGGGGCAGGGATTATGGCTACACCTTC.

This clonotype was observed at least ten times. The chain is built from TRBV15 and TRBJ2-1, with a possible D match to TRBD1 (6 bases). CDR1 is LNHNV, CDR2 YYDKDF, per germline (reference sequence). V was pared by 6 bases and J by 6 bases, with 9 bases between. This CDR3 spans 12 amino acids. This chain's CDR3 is CATRQGSNEQFF. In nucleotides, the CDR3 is TGTGCCACCAGACAGGGTTCCAATGAGCAGTTCTTC.

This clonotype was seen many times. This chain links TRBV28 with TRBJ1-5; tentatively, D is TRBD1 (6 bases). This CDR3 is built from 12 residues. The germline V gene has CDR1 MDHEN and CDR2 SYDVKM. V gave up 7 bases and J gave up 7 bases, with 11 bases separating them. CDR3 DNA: TGTGCCAGCACGGCAGGGGACCAGCCCCAGCATTTT. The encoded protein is CASTAGDQPQHF.

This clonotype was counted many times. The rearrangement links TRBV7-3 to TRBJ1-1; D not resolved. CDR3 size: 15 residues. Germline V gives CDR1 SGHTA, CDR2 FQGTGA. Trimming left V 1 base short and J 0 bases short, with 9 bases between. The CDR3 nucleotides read TGTGCCAGCAGCTTAATTCGCCGGTTGAACACTGAAGCTTTCTTT. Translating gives CASSLIRRLNTEAFF. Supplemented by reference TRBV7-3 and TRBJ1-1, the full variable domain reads GAGVSQTPSNKVTEKGKYVELRCDPISGHTALYWYRQSLGQGPEFLIYFQGTGAADDSGLPNDRFFAVRPEGSVSTLKIQRTERGDSAVYLCASSLIRRLNTEAFFGQGTRLTVV.

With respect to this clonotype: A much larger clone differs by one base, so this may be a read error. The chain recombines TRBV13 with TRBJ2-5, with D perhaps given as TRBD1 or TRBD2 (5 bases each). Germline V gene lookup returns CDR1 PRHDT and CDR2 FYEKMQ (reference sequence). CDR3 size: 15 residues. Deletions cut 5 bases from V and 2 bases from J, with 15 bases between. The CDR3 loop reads CASSAQARGQETQYF. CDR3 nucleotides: TGTGCCAGCAGCGCCCAAGCGAGGGGTCAAGAGACCCAGTACTTC.

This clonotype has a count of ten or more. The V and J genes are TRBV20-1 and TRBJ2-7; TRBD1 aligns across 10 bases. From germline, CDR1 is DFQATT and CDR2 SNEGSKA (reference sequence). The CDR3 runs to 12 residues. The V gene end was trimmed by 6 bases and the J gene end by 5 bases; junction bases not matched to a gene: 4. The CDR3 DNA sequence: TGCAGTGCAACGACAGGGGGCCACGAGCAGTACTTC. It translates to CSATTGGHEQYF.

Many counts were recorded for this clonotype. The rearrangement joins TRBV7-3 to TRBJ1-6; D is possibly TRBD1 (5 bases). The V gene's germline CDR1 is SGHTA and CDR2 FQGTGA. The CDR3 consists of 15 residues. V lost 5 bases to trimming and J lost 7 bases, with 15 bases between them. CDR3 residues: CASSPGGGTNSPLHF. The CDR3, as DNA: TGTGCCAGCAGCCCGGGGGGGGGTACCAATTCACCCCTCCACTTT.

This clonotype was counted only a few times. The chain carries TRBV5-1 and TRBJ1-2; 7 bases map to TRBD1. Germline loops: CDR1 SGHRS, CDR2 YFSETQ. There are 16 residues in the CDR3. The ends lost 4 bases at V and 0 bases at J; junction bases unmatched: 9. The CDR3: CASSPTGLSANYGYTF. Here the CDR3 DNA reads TGCGCCAGCAGCCCGACAGGGTTATCAGCTAACTATGGCTACACCTTC.

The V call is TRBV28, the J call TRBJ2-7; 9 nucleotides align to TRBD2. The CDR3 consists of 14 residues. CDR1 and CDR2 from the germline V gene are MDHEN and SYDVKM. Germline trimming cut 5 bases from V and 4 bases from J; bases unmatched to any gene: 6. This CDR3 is CASSPGTSLYEQYF. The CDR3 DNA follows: TGTGCCAGCAGTCCTGGGACTAGCTTATACGAGCAGTACTTC. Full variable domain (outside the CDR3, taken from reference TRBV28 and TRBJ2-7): DVKVTQSSRYLVKRTGEKVFLECVQDMDHENMFWYRQDPGLGLRLIYFSYDVKMKEKGDIPEGYSVSREKKERFSLILESASTNQTSMYLCASSPGTSLYEQYFGPGTRLTVT.

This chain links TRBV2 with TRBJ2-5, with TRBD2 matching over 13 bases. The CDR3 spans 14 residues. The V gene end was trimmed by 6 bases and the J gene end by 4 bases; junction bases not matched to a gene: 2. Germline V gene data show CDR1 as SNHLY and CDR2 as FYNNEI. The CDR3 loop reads CASRGLAGAETQYF. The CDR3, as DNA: TGTGCCAGCAGAGGACTAGCGGGGGCAGAGACCCAGTACTTC.

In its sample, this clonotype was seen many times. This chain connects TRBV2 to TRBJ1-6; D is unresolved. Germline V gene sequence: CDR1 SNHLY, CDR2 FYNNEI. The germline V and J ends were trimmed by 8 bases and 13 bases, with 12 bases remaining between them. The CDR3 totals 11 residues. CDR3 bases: TGTGCCAGCTCCTATATTCATCCCCTCCACTTT. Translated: CASSYIHPLHF.

CDR3 amino acids: CSANQPGQGLGEQYF. CDR3 nucleotide sequence: TGCAGTGCTAACCAACCGGGACAGGGCCTAGGGGAGCAGTACTTC. This rearrangement joins TRBV20-1 to TRBJ2-7; 9 positions match TRBD1. CDR1 and CDR2 from the germline V gene are DFQATT and SNEGSKA (reference sequence). J was trimmed by 7 bases and V by 4 bases; bases with no gene match: 14. There are 15 residues in the CDR3.

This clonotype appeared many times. The CDR3 loop reads CATSRDHLGTTHNSPLHF. CDR3 nucleotides: TGTGCCACCAGCAGAGATCATTTGGGGACAACCCATAATTCACCCCTCCACTTT. The chain couples TRBV15 to TRBJ1-6; the D gene is possibly TRBD1 (6 bases). The CDR3 runs 18 residues. In germline, CDR1 is LNHNV, CDR2 YYDKDF (reference sequence). V was cut by 0 bases and J by 5 bases, with 17 bases left in between.